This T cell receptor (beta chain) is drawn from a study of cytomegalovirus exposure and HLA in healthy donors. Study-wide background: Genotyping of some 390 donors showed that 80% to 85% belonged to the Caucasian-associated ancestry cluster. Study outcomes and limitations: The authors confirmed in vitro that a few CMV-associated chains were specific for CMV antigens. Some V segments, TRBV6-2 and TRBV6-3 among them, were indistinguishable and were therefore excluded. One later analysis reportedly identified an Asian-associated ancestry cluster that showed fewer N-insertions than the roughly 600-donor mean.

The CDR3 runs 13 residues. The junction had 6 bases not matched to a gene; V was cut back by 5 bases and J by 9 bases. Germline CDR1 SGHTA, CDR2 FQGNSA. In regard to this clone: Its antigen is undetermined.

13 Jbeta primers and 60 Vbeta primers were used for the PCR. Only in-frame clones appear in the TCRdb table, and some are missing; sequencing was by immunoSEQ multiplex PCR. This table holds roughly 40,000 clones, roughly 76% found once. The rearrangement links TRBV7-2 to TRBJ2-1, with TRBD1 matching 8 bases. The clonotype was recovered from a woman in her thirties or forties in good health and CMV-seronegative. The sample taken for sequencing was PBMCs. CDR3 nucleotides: TGTGCCAGCAGCGTACAGGGGGAAGGTGAGCAGTTCTTC. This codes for CASSVQGEGEQFF.